The clone carrying this T cell receptor beta chain was observed many times. These data come from a study of tumor-infiltrating lymphocytes in primary liver carcinoma. The CDR3 has 15 residues. Between the trimmed V and J ends, which lost 4 bases and 4 bases, there was a span of 16 bases. The germline gives CDR1 ENHRY, CDR2 SYGVKD. Production of TCR beta cDNA used around 460 ng total RNA together with a constant-region primer. Nested multiplex PCR, run for three rounds with slightly modified ARM-PCR, yielded TCR beta libraries. Investigators reported that the first two PCR rounds, at roughly 10 cycles each, used TRBV1-TRBV30 forward primers with a C-beta reverse primer. MiXCR, applied by TCRdb to the multiplex PCR reads, yields one record per CDR3 protein. The profile shows about 200,000 distinct CDR3 sequences, 65% of them singletons. Germline DNA was also extracted, and blood RNA was taken from unsorted whole blood.

This clonotype was sampled from a woman aged 60 to 75 with primary liver carcinoma and hepatitis B virus infection. The V call is TRBV10-3, the J call TRBJ2-5; the D is unclear. The sequenced material came from peripheral blood. The CDR3 DNA is TGTGCCATCAGTGGGGCCCCGCCCTTGGGAGAGACCCAGTACTTC. Translating gives CAISGAPPLGETQYF.